This T cell receptor beta chain was sequenced in a study of shared clonotypes between healthy human individuals. The CDR3 length is 15 residues. The germline V and J ends were trimmed by 7 bases and 0 bases, with 12 bases remaining between them. In germline, CDR1 is WSHSY, CDR2 SAAADI. As handled by the study authors: Junction-only immunoSEQ sequences carried no quality scores, so filtering differed. TCRdb's copy holds only in-frame clones and misses some; the assay was immunoSEQ multiplex PCR. V and J calls plus clone size are reproduced from that table; the DNA served to infer D and trimming. The sample lists about 500,000 clones, roughly four fifths seen once, with 9.5% to 15% in the top ten.

Sequencing was done on a sample of PBMCs. The rearrangement links TRBV10-2 to TRBJ2-2; D is ambiguous. This receptor was identified in a woman aged 40-49 years in good health. Some clones in this sample may be carry-over from other donors' samples. CDR3 bases: TGCGCCAGCACGCCGGTGACCACGAACACCGGGGAGCTGTTTTTT. This encodes CASTPVTTNTGELFF.